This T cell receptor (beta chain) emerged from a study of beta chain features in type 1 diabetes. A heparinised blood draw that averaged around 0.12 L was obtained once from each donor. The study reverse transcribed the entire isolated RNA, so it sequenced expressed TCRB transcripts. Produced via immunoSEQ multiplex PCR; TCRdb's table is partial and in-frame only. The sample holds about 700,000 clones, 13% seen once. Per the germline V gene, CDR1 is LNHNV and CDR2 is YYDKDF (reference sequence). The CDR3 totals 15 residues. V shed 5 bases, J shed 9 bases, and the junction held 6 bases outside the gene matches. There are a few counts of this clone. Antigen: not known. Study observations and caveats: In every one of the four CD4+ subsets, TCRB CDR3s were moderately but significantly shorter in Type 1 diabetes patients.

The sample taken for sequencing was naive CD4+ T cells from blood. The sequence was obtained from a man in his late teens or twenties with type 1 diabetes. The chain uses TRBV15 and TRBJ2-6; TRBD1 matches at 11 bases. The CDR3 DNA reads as TGTGCCACCAGCGTCCGGACAGGGGGCTTCAACGTCCTGACTTTC. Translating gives CATSVRTGGFNVLTF. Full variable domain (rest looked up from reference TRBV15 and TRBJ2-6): DAMVIQNPRYQVTQFGKPVTLSCSQTLNHNVMYWYQQKSSQAPKLLFHYYDKDFNNEADTPDNFQSRRPNTSFCFLDIRSPGLGDTAMYLCATSVRTGGFNVLTFGAGSRLTVL.